This entry describes one T cell receptor (beta chain). Its antigen is unidentified. This sample is drawn from a study of response to subunit inactivated influenza vaccine. Broader study findings: Few additional T cells are recruited per seasonal influenza vaccination, authors suggested.

The CDR3 totals 14 residues. The V gene end was trimmed by 2 bases and the J gene end by 4 bases; junction bases not matched to a gene: 3. Germline CDR1 is SQVTM and CDR2 is ANQGSEA. MiXCR was run by TCRdb on the RT-PCR reads, yielding one entry per CDR3 protein. The sample yields 700,000 to 800,000 distinct CDR3 sequences, 15% to 20% seen once. This clonotype was sampled from a man in his fifties who received an inactivated influenza vaccine. V is TRBV29-1 and J is TRBJ2-7, with 12 bases identical to TRBD2. Source: PBMCs from blood, taken 5 days after vaccination. The CDR3 reads CSVEILAGGYEQYF. The CDR3 bases are TGCAGCGTTGAAATTCTAGCGGGAGGGTACGAGCAGTACTTC.